This T cell receptor beta chain was profiled in a study of early T cells in non-severe SARS-CoV-2 infection. Study background: Chains from this unsorted whole-blood bulk RNA could not be paired.

Unique molecular identifiers were affixed to single, distinct cDNA molecules. TCRdb reprocessed the 5' RACE reads via MiXCR and lists one record per CDR3 protein. The sample includes approximately 39,000 distinct CDR3 sequences, less than 8% of them seen just once. The CDR3 is 13 residues long. The J segment lost 2 bases and the V segment lost 6 bases, leaving 4 bases of the junction unmatched. Germline V gene sequence: CDR1 DFQATT, CDR2 SNEGSKA (reference sequence). Study-wide points: There was a bias toward anti-spike CD8 responses in VDJdb matching, which missed private and CD4 specificities.

This clonotype has only a few counts. As yet, its antigen is unknown. J is TRBJ2-7 and V is TRBV20-1; TRBD2 matches at 10 bases. The starting material was whole blood, obtained at baseline. The clonotype comes from an adult who was a healthcare worker with PCR-confirmed SARS-CoV-2 infection or an uninfected control (not recorded which). This CDR3 is CSALLAGPYEQYF. DNA for the CDR3: TGCAGTGCGCTACTAGCGGGACCCTACGAGCAGTACTTC.